One and the same sample provided the 23 T cell receptor beta chains below, sequenced in a study of blood T cells in healthy people across ages. It was with a sample-barcoded 5' primer and a J-beta primer mix that a second PCR of about 6 to 12 cycles was run. TCRdb ran MiXCR on the 5' RACE reads and lists one entry per CDR3 protein. The sample has 850,000 to 1,100,000 distinct CDR3 sequences, more than 30% seen once. The sequenced sample was blood. Receptors were obtained from a man in his late teens or twenties in good health.

This clonotype was picked up a small number of times. CDR3 sequence reads: CASSYSGEAVNQPQHF. The CDR3 DNA sequence: TGTGCCAGCAGTTACTCGGGGGAGGCAGTCAATCAGCCCCAGCATTTT. The chain combines TRBV6-6 with TRBJ1-5, with D tentatively TRBD1 (5 bases). The CDR3 sequence is 16 residues long. V was clipped by 0 bases and J by 3 bases, with 12 bases between them. CDR1 and CDR2 from the germline V gene are MNHNY and SVGAGI (reference sequence).

This clonotype has a count of ten or more. The V gene is TRBV20-1, the J gene TRBJ1-5; 7 bases align to TRBD1. V lost 6 bases and J lost 4; bases outside the gene matches: 9. Germline CDR1 reads DFQATT; CDR2 reads SNEGSKA (reference sequence). The CDR3 sequence is 14 residues long. The CDR3 loop reads CSARQGTLNQPQHF. The CDR3, as DNA: TGCAGTGCCAGACAGGGTACTTTAAATCAGCCCCAGCATTTT.

The chain combines TRBV28 with TRBJ2-1; TRBD1 aligns across 7 bases. Germline CDR1 and CDR2: MDHEN and SYDVKM. The V segment lost 8 bases and the J segment 5 bases; nucleotides outside the gene matches: 9. The CDR3 length is 14 residues. The CDR3 sequence: CASLRVGTDNEQFF. As DNA, the CDR3 is TGTGCCAGCCTCAGGGTCGGGACAGACAATGAGCAGTTCTTC.

The chain links TRBV19 to TRBJ1-5; D perhaps matches TRBD1 (6 bases). Per the germline V gene, CDR1 is LNHDA and CDR2 is SQIVND (reference sequence). Deletions cut 9 bases from V and 4 bases from J, with 19 bases between. The CDR3 length is 15 residues. This chain's CDR3 is CASMQGGEWNQPQHF. The CDR3, as DNA: TGTGCCAGCATGCAAGGGGGTGAGTGGAATCAGCCCCAGCATTTT.

This clonotype was picked up a small number of times. The rearrangement uses TRBV3-1 and TRBJ1-1; D gene uncertain. CDR1 is LGHDT, CDR2 YNNKEL, per germline (reference sequence). V was trimmed by 3 bases and J by 7 bases, leaving 18 bases between them. This CDR3 comprises 15 residues. The chain's CDR3 is CASSHLKARQIEAFF. The DNA of the CDR3 is TGTGCCAGCAGCCACTTAAAAGCCAGGCAAATTGAAGCTTTCTTT.

This clonotype was counted a few times. V gene TRBV4-3 combines with J gene TRBJ2-3; 9 positions match TRBD2. The V segment lost 0 bases and the J segment 5 bases; nucleotides outside the gene matches: 9. CDR1 is LGHNA and CDR2 is YSLEER in the germline V gene. The CDR3 covers 17 residues. DNA for the CDR3: TGCGCCAGCAGCCAAGATCGGAGTAGCGGGGGATTAGATACGCAGTATTTT. It encodes CASSQDRSSGGLDTQYF.

This chain connects TRBV5-1 to TRBJ2-7; no firm D call. This CDR3 is 14 amino acids long. Looked up from germline, CDR1 is SGHRS and CDR2 is YFSETQ. Trimming cost V 0 bases and J 3 bases, with 10 bases left between them. The chain's CDR3 is CASSLGQKVYEQYF. As DNA, the CDR3 is TGCGCCAGCAGCTTGGGACAAAAAGTCTACGAGCAGTACTTC.

The chain couples TRBV7-2 to TRBJ2-5; 8 bases fit TRBD2. The CDR3 loop spans 15 amino acids. V was pared by 2 bases and J by 4 bases, with 6 bases of the junction left unmatched. Per the germline V gene, CDR1 is SGHTA and CDR2 is FQGNSA. CDR3 in amino acids: CASSLSGLAGETQYF. DNA for the CDR3: TGTGCCAGCAGCTTATCTGGACTAGCAGGAGAGACCCAGTACTTC.

The chain links TRBV28 to TRBJ1-2; 8 bases align to TRBD1. V lost 6 bases and J lost 2; bases outside the gene matches: 5. CDR1 and CDR2 from the germline V gene are MDHEN and SYDVKM. The CDR3 contains 14 residues. The CDR3 DNA is TGTGCCAGCAGATCTGGGGACAGGAACTATGGCTACACCTTC. It yields the protein CASRSGDRNYGYTF.

Comment on this clonotype: A read error may account for a junction end that differs from germline. The V and J genes are TRBV27 and TRBJ2-3; no reliable D call. Germline V gene data show CDR1 as MNHEY and CDR2 as SMNVEV (reference sequence). The CDR3 has 15 residues. CDR3 nucleotides: TGTGTCAGCAGTTCATTTCGCGATCCCCCTAATACGCAGTATTTT. It codes for CVSSSFRDPPNTQYF.

With regard to this clonotype: Compared with germline, one end of the junction differs, possibly owing to a read error. The V call is TRBV3-1, the J call TRBJ1-5; D call uncertain. Germline CDR1 reads LGHDT; CDR2 reads YNNKEL (reference sequence). This CDR3 spans 13 amino acids. The CDR3 is CASSQDTNQPQHF. CDR3 DNA: TGTGCCAGCAGCCAAGATACGAATCAACCCCAGCATTTT.

A few counts support this clonotype. The chain carries TRBV28 and TRBJ1-4; no reliable D call. The CDR3 contains 18 residues. Germline CDR1 is MDHEN and CDR2 is SYDVKM. Between the trimmed V and J ends, which lost 7 bases and 0 bases, there was a span of 21 bases. CDR3 amino acids: CASTPLHVEHATNEKLFF. The CDR3 nucleotides are TGTGCCAGCACCCCCTTACACGTGGAGCATGCAACTAATGAAAAACTGTTTTTT.

This clonotype was seen only a few times. The rearrangement joins TRBV28 to TRBJ2-7; D may be TRBD1 (5 bases). Trimming took 3 bases from V and 3 from J, leaving 15 bases between them. CDR3 size: 15 residues. The germline V gene has CDR1 MDHEN and CDR2 SYDVKM. The CDR3 is CASSLVQGKGYEQYF. CDR3 DNA sequence: TGTGCCAGCAGTTTGGTGCAGGGTAAGGGCTACGAGCAGTACTTC.

This sequence joins TRBV9 and TRBJ2-3, with a possible D match to TRBD2 (7 bases). V was pared by 4 bases and J by 2 bases, with 14 bases between. There are 15 residues in the CDR3. Germline assignment: CDR1 SGDLS and CDR2 YYNGEE. CDR3 DNA: TGTGCCAGCAGCCCCTGGGGGGGCTCCACAGATACGCAGTATTTT. Translated, it gives CASSPWGGSTDTQYF.

In this sample, this clonotype turned up a few times. The gene calls are TRBV2 and TRBJ1-1; TRBD1 aligns across 9 bases. From germline, CDR1 is SNHLY and CDR2 FYNNEI. J was trimmed by 6 bases and V by 0 bases; bases with no gene match: 8. The CDR3 length is 16 residues. The CDR3 DNA reads TGTGCCAGCAGTGAAGCGTGGGACAGGGCACGGGCTGAAGCTTTCTTT. It translates to CASSEAWDRARAEAFF.

The chain joins TRBV20-1 to TRBJ1-5; maybe TRBD1 (5 bases). In germline, CDR1 is DFQATT, CDR2 SNEGSKA (reference sequence). Trimming shortened V by 3 bases and J by 8 bases, and 14 bases separated the two germline ends. The CDR3 runs 13 residues. CDR3 sequence reads: CSASPRGMEPQHF. In DNA form, the CDR3 reads TGCAGTGCTAGTCCTCGGGGGATGGAGCCCCAGCATTTT.

The CDR3: CASSTGVNRPQHF. The CDR3 DNA is TGTGCCAGCAGTACGGGGGTTAATCGACCCCAGCATTTT. The rearrangement links TRBV6-1 to TRBJ1-5, with D perhaps TRBD1 (5 bases). From germline, CDR1 is MNHNS and CDR2 SASEGT. The ends were cut back, 5 bases at V and 10 bases at J, with 15 bases in the middle. This CDR3 contains 13 residues.

V is TRBV20-1 and J is TRBJ1-4; D remains unclear. The CDR3 consists of 13 residues. V lost 5 bases to trimming and J lost 0 bases, with 7 bases between them. Germline lookup yields CDR1 DFQATT and CDR2 SNEGSKA (reference sequence). The CDR3 spells CSAAPTTNEKLFF. DNA for the CDR3: TGCAGTGCTGCGCCTACAACTAATGAAAAACTGTTTTTT.

V and J are TRBV7-2 and TRBJ2-2; no clear D gene. The CDR3 is made up of 13 amino acids. Trimming shortened V by 2 bases and J by 1 base, and 2 bases separated the two germline ends. In germline, CDR1 is SGHTA, CDR2 FQGNSA. CDR3 DNA sequence: TGTGCCAGCAGCTTATGGAACACCGGGGAGCTGTTTTTT. This codes for CASSLWNTGELFF.

This clonotype was detected ten times or more. The rearrangement joins TRBV28 to TRBJ2-3; D uncertain. Germline CDR1 MDHEN, CDR2 SYDVKM. Between the trimmed V and J ends, which lost 5 bases and 4 bases, there was a span of 4 bases. The CDR3 sequence is 11 residues long. As DNA, the CDR3 is TGTGCCAGCAGTGGGTCAGATACGCAGTATTTT. It specifies CASSGSDTQYF.

This clonotype was picked up a small number of times. The CDR3 reads CSARTAGAGTEAFF. The CDR3 region has the DNA TGCAGTGCTAGGACGGCGGGGGCCGGCACTGAAGCTTTCTTT. This chain joins TRBV20-1 and TRBJ1-1, with D maybe TRBD1 (6 bases). Between the trimmed V and J ends, which lost 3 bases and 4 bases, there was a span of 15 bases. Germline V lookup: CDR1 DFQATT, CDR2 SNEGSKA (reference sequence). The CDR3 extends over 14 amino acids.

This clonotype came up a few times. CDR3 region: CASSRKSVSRRGSQPQHF. The CDR3 region has the DNA TGCGCCAGCAGCCGAAAATCGGTAAGCAGGCGAGGTTCCCAGCCCCAGCATTTT. The V gene is TRBV5-1, the J gene TRBJ1-5; no reliable D call. Germline loops: CDR1 SGHRS, CDR2 YFSETQ. Trimming cost V 4 bases and J 7 bases, with 27 bases left between them. The CDR3 has 18 residues.

The J gene is TRBJ1-6, the V gene TRBV7-9; D is unclear. The CDR3 totals 12 residues. Trimming shortened V by 3 bases and J by 9 bases, and 6 bases separated the two germline ends. Germline CDR1 and CDR2: SEHNR and FQNEAQ (reference sequence). CDR3: CASSFAVSPLHF. For the CDR3, the DNA is TGTGCCAGCAGCTTCGCGGTTTCACCCCTCCACTTT.